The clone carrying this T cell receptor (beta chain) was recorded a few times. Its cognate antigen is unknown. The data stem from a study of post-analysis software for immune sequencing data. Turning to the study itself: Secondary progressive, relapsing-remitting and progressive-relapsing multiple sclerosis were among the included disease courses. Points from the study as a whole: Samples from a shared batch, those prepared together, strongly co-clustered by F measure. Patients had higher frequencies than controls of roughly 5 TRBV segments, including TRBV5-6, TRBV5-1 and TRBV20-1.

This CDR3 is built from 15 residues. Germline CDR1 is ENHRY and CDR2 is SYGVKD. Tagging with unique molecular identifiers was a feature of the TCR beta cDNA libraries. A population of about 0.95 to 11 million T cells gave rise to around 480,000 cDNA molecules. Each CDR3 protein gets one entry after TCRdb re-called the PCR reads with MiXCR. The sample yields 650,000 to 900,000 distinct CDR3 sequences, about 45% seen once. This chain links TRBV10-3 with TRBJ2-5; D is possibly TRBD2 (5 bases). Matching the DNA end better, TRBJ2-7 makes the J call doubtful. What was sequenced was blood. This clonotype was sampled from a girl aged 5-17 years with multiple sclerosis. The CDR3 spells CAISESSGSGNEQYF. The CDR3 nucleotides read TGTGCCATCAGTGAGTCGTCTGGGTCCGGGAACGAGCAGTACTTC.